This is a list of T cell receptor beta chains from one sample in a study of OX40 agonist ivuxolimab in advanced cancers. Produced via immunoSEQ multiplex PCR; TCRdb's table is partial and in-frame only. The profile shows about 41,000 clones, 85% of them singletons. This specimen was CD4+ or CD8+ T cells sorted from blood, taken in a trial of the OX40 agonist ivuxolimab. The source of these receptors is an adult with an advanced solid tumor such as melanoma, head and neck, liver or kidney cancer. The CDR3 runs from the conserved cysteine through the conserved F or W. D genes are given only for firm matches. Size values are once, few and many counts, or a class for expanded clones, and some rows have none.

clone size: .
V gene: TRBV5-1
D gene: .
J gene: TRBJ1-6
CDR3 length: 15
CDR3 protein: CASSPTGHDNSPLHF
CDR3 DNA: TGCGCCAGCAGCCCTACCGGACACGATAATTCACCCCTCCACTTT

clone size: .
V gene: TRBV20-1
D gene: .
J gene: TRBJ1-1
CDR3 length: 11
CDR3 protein: CSASPVTEAFF
CDR3 DNA: TGCAGTGCTAGCCCGGTCACTGAAGCTTTCTTT

clone size: .
V gene: TRBV7-2
D gene: .
J gene: TRBJ2-7
CDR3 length: 15
CDR3 protein: CASSFIGTPTYEQYF
CDR3 DNA: TGTGCCAGCAGCTTCATCGGGACTCCAACCTACGAGCAGTACTTC

clone size: .
V gene: TRBV4-1
D gene: .
J gene: TRBJ2-3
CDR3 length: 10
CDR3 protein: CASSSKAQYF
CDR3 DNA: TGCGCCAGCAGCTCAAAGGCGCAGTATTTT

clone size: .
V gene: TRBV19
D gene: TRBD2
J gene: TRBJ2-3
CDR3 length: 16
CDR3 protein: CASSIKSRGVTDTQYF
CDR3 DNA: TGTGCCAGTAGTATTAAGTCGCGGGGGGTCACAGATACGCAGTATTTT

clone size: .
V gene: TRBV7-9
D gene: TRBD1
J gene: TRBJ2-1
CDR3 length: 17
CDR3 protein: CASSARQGASSYNEQFF
CDR3 DNA: TGTGCCAGCAGCGCTAGACAGGGGGCTAGCTCCTACAATGAGCAGTTCTTC

clone size: .
V gene: TRBV7-8
D gene: .
J gene: TRBJ1-4
CDR3 length: 11
CDR3 protein: CASSFQEKLFF
CDR3 DNA: TGTGCCAGCAGCTTTCAGGAAAAACTGTTTTTT

clone size: .
V gene: TRBV5-4
D gene: .
J gene: TRBJ1-2
CDR3 length: 15
CDR3 protein: CASRAAITSNYGYTF
CDR3 DNA: TGTGCCAGCCGAGCGGCCATAACGTCGAACTATGGCTACACCTTC

clone size: .
V gene: TRBV25-1
D gene: .
J gene: TRBJ2-5
CDR3 length: 13
CDR3 protein: CASSEFGEETQYF
CDR3 DNA: TGTGCCAGCAGTGAATTCGGGGAGGAGACCCAGTACTTC

clone size: .
V gene: TRBV5-5
D gene: .
J gene: TRBJ1-1
CDR3 length: 14
CDR3 protein: CASSTRVENTEAFF
CDR3 DNA: TGTGCCAGCAGCACCCGCGTAGAGAACACTGAAGCTTTCTTT

clone size: .
V gene: TRBV4-1
D gene: TRBD2
J gene: TRBJ2-3
CDR3 length: 19
CDR3 protein: CASSQAPGLAGGGTDTQYF
CDR3 DNA: TGCGCCAGCAGCCAAGCCCCGGGACTAGCGGGGGGGGGCACAGATACGCAGTATTTT

clone size: .
V gene: TRBV28
D gene: TRBD1
J gene: TRBJ2-3
CDR3 length: 14
CDR3 protein: CASSGQGTTDTQYF
CDR3 DNA: TGTGCCAGCAGTGGACAGGGGACAACAGATACGCAGTATTTT

clone size: .
V gene: TRBV6-1
D gene: TRBD1
J gene: TRBJ2-5
CDR3 length: 17
CDR3 protein: CASSADLGTGGRKTQYF
CDR3 DNA: TGTGCCAGCAGTGCGGATCTCGGGACAGGGGGGCGTAAGACCCAGTACTTC

clone size: .
V gene: TRBV12-2
D gene: .
J gene: TRBJ1-5
CDR3 length: 17
CDR3 protein: CASRPRYPGGAGQPQHF
CDR3 DNA: TGTGCAAGTCGCCCTCGTTACCCAGGGGGCGCGGGACAGCCCCAGCATTTT

clone size: .
V gene: TRBV7-9
D gene: .
J gene: TRBJ1-6
CDR3 length: 16
CDR3 protein: CASSLAQGTYNSPLHF
CDR3 DNA: TGTGCCAGCAGCTTAGCGCAGGGGACCTATAATTCACCCCTCCACTTT

clone size: .
V gene: TRBV19
D gene: TRBD2
J gene: TRBJ2-2
CDR3 length: 14
CDR3 protein: CASSILGLAGELFF
CDR3 DNA: TGTGCCAGTAGTATCTTAGGACTAGCCGGGGAGCTGTTTTTT

clone size: .
V gene: TRBV4-2
D gene: .
J gene: TRBJ1-1
CDR3 length: 16
CDR3 protein: CASSQVAAAGGTEAFF
CDR3 DNA: TGTGCCAGCAGCCAAGTAGCGGCTGCGGGGGGCACTGAAGCTTTCTTT

clone size: .
V gene: TRBV5-1
D gene: .
J gene: TRBJ2-1
CDR3 length: 16
CDR3 protein: CASSLGGSSSYNEQFF
CDR3 DNA: TGCGCCAGCAGCTTGGGAGGGAGTAGCTCCTACAATGAGCAGTTCTTC

clone size: .
V gene: TRBV6-1
D gene: .
J gene: TRBJ2-5
CDR3 length: 15
CDR3 protein: CASDRGTFYQETQYF
CDR3 DNA: TGTGCCAGCGACAGAGGAACATTTTATCAAGAGACCCAGTACTTC

clone size: .
V gene: TRBV5-6
D gene: .
J gene: TRBJ2-5
CDR3 length: 14
CDR3 protein: CASSLGQVSGTQYF
CDR3 DNA: TGTGCCAGCAGCTTGGGACAGGTGAGCGGGACCCAGTACTTC

clone size: .
V gene: TRBV27
D gene: TRBD2
J gene: TRBJ2-5
CDR3 length: 19
CDR3 protein: CASSPGLAGGPIGQETQYF
CDR3 DNA: TGTGCCAGCAGCCCGGGACTAGCGGGGGGGCCGATAGGACAAGAGACCCAGTACTTC

clone size: .
V gene: TRBV11-2
D gene: .
J gene: TRBJ2-3
CDR3 length: 12
CDR3 protein: CASSLNTDTQYF
CDR3 DNA: TGTGCCAGCAGCTTGAACACAGATACGCAGTATTTT

clone size: .
V gene: TRBV7-8
D gene: .
J gene: TRBJ2-3
CDR3 length: 15
CDR3 protein: CASSLVPQSTDTQYF
CDR3 DNA: TGTGCCAGCAGCTTAGTCCCCCAGAGCACAGATACGCAGTATTTT

clone size: .
V gene: TRBV19
D gene: .
J gene: TRBJ2-6
CDR3 length: 12
CDR3 protein: CASSYGANVLTF
CDR3 DNA: TGTGCCAGTAGTTACGGGGCCAACGTCCTGACTTTC

clone size: .
V gene: TRBV7-3
D gene: .
J gene: TRBJ2-2
CDR3 length: 13
CDR3 protein: CASSLTRTGELFF
CDR3 DNA: TGTGCCAGCAGCTTAACTAGGACCGGGGAGCTGTTTTTT

clone size: .
V gene: TRBV28
D gene: TRBD2
J gene: TRBJ2-2
CDR3 length: 15
CDR3 protein: CASLSSGANTGELFF
CDR3 DNA: TGTGCCAGCCTTTCTAGCGGAGCAAACACCGGGGAGCTGTTTTTT

clone size: .
V gene: TRBV4-1
D gene: TRBD2
J gene: TRBJ2-5
CDR3 length: 14
CDR3 protein: CASSSAGGQETQYF
CDR3 DNA: TGCGCCAGCAGCTCAGCGGGAGGGCAGGAGACCCAGTACTTC

clone size: .
V gene: TRBV7-2
D gene: .
J gene: TRBJ2-2
CDR3 length: 13
CDR3 protein: CASSQAVSGELFF
CDR3 DNA: TGTGCCAGCAGCCAGGCCGTTTCCGGGGAGCTGTTTTTT

clone size: .
V gene: TRBV6-1
D gene: .
J gene: TRBJ1-4
CDR3 length: 14
CDR3 protein: CASRHRATNEKLFF
CDR3 DNA: TGTGCCAGCAGACACAGGGCCACTAATGAAAAACTGTTTTTT

clone size: .
V gene: TRBV6-5
D gene: .
J gene: TRBJ2-1
CDR3 length: 13
CDR3 protein: CASRYQMTTAPIF
CDR3 DNA: TGTGCCAGCAGGTACCAGATGACTACGGCCCCGATCTTC

clone size: .
V gene: TRBV4-1
D gene: TRBD2
J gene: TRBJ2-4
CDR3 length: 17
CDR3 protein: CASSLGLAGGQKNIQYF
CDR3 DNA: TGCGCCAGCAGCCTCGGACTAGCGGGAGGGCAGAAAAACATTCAGTACTTC

clone size: .
V gene: TRBV5-6
D gene: TRBD2
J gene: TRBJ2-4
CDR3 length: 14
CDR3 protein: CASSFPPTSNIQYF
CDR3 DNA: TGTGCCAGCAGCTTCCCTCCGACTAGCAACATTCAGTACTTC

clone size: .
V gene: TRBV5-6
D gene: .
J gene: TRBJ1-2
CDR3 length: 12
CDR3 protein: CASSPGGYGYTF
CDR3 DNA: TGTGCCAGCAGCCCTGGCGGTTACGGCTACACCTTC

clone size: .
V gene: TRBV30
D gene: .
J gene: TRBJ2-6
CDR3 length: 15
CDR3 protein: CAWSVLGSGANVLTF
CDR3 DNA: TGTGCCTGGAGTGTATTAGGGAGTGGGGCCAACGTCCTGACTTTC

clone size: few
V gene: TRBV18
D gene: TRBD2
J gene: TRBJ2-3
CDR3 length: 14
CDR3 protein: CASSSGTSGDTQYF
CDR3 DNA: TGTGCCAGCTCGTCCGGGACTAGCGGAGATACGCAGTATTTT

clone size: .
V gene: TRBV9
D gene: .
J gene: TRBJ2-3
CDR3 length: 15
CDR3 protein: CASSVDRPSTDTQYF
CDR3 DNA: TGTGCCAGCAGCGTCGACAGGCCAAGCACAGATACGCAGTATTTT

clone size: .
V gene: TRBV5-1
D gene: .
J gene: TRBJ1-1
CDR3 length: 14
CDR3 protein: CASSFNHGRTEAFF
CDR3 DNA: TGCGCCAGCAGCTTTAATCATGGGCGCACTGAAGCTTTCTTT

clone size: .
V gene: TRBV29-1
D gene: .
J gene: TRBJ2-3
CDR3 length: 15
CDR3 protein: CSVPPGDFTTDTQYF
CDR3 DNA: TGCAGCGTTCCCCCAGGGGACTTTACCACAGATACGCAGTATTTT

clone size: once
V gene: TRBV5-1
D gene: .
J gene: TRBJ2-5
CDR3 length: 14
CDR3 protein: CASSLEGGGETQYF
CDR3 DNA: TGCGCCAGCAGCTTGGAAGGAGGGGGAGAGACCCAGTACTTC

clone size: .
V gene: TRBV2
D gene: .
J gene: TRBJ2-7
CDR3 length: 14
CDR3 protein: CASSLEQGPYEQYF
CDR3 DNA: TGTGCCAGCAGCCTTGAACAGGGACCCTACGAGCAGTACTTC

clone size: few
V gene: TRBV11-2
D gene: TRBD1
J gene: TRBJ1-3
CDR3 length: 17
CDR3 protein: CASSLDPPGGSGNTIYF
CDR3 DNA: TGTGCCAGCAGCTTAGATCCCCCAGGGGGCTCTGGAAACACCATATATTTT

clone size: .
V gene: TRBV28
D gene: .
J gene: TRBJ1-1
CDR3 length: 13
CDR3 protein: CASRGPLNTEAFF
CDR3 DNA: TGTGCCAGCAGGGGGCCCCTGAACACTGAAGCTTTCTTT

clone size: .
V gene: TRBV2
D gene: .
J gene: TRBJ2-7
CDR3 length: 13
CDR3 protein: CASRTEGPYEQYF
CDR3 DNA: TGTGCCAGCAGGACGGAAGGTCCCTACGAGCAGTACTTC